The 20 T cell receptor beta chains in this list originate from one sample, sequenced in a study of blood T cell repertoires in COVID-19. The data were produced by immunoSEQ multiplex PCR, yet TCRdb's version contains in-frame clones alone and is incomplete. The table includes approximately 200,000 clones, roughly 83% detected once. Sequencing used PBMCs or T cells enriched from blood (not recorded which). These receptors were collected from a woman aged 25-40 years who had recovered from COVID-19.

This chain connects TRBV5-1 to TRBJ2-1; 10 bases map to TRBD2. Germline CDR1 is SGHRS and CDR2 is YFSETQ. The CDR3 contains 16 residues. V was pared by 0 bases and J by 8 bases, with 8 bases of the junction left unmatched. The CDR3 sequence is CASSLGASGSRDEQFF. CDR3 coding DNA: TGCGCCAGCAGCTTGGGGGCTAGCGGGAGTCGGGATGAGCAGTTCTTC.

The chain joins TRBV5-1 to TRBJ2-3; the D gene is possibly TRBD1 (6 bases). V was cut by 4 bases and J by 2 bases, with 11 bases left in between. From germline, CDR1 is SGHRS and CDR2 YFSETQ. The CDR3 runs to 14 residues. The CDR3 protein is CASSRDMATDTQYF. The CDR3 DNA reads TGCGCCAGCAGCCGGGACATGGCCACAGATACGCAGTATTTT.

This chain connects TRBV19 to TRBJ1-5, with 9 bases fitting TRBD1. The junction had 6 bases not matched to a gene; V was cut back by 1 base and J by 5 bases. The V gene's germline CDR1 is LNHDA and CDR2 SQIVND (reference sequence). The CDR3 contains 16 residues. CDR3 loop: CASSIGGTGWDQPQHF. The CDR3 coding sequence is TGTGCCAGTAGTATAGGGGGGACAGGGTGGGATCAGCCCCAGCATTTT.

The CDR3 loop reads CASSFASGSLQEQYF. The CDR3 nucleotides are TGTGCCAGCAGCTTCGCTAGCGGGAGCCTACAAGAGCAGTACTTC. The chain uses TRBV7-9 and TRBJ2-7; 10 nucleotides match TRBD2. This CDR3 has 15 amino acids. With 3 bases clipped from V and 7 bases from J, the junction kept 9 bases outside the gene matches. Germline values: CDR1 SEHNR, CDR2 FQNEAQ (reference sequence).

The CDR3: CASSPALSSGSPNEQFF. CDR3 sequence (DNA): TGTGCCAGCAGCCCCGCTCTTAGTAGCGGGAGTCCCAATGAGCAGTTCTTC. The chain combines TRBV7-3 with TRBJ2-1; 9 nucleotides match TRBD2. This CDR3 region has 17 residues. Losses at the gene ends were 5 bases for V and 6 bases for J; bases not matched to a gene: 14. Germline V gives CDR1 SGHTA, CDR2 FQGTGA.

The V call is TRBV28, the J call TRBJ1-5; 9 bases align to TRBD1. Germline V gene data show CDR1 as MDHEN and CDR2 as SYDVKM. Trimming took 6 bases from V and 4 from J; bases not matched to a gene: 10. The CDR3 covers 16 residues. CDR3 sequence reads: CASSFSADRGNQPQHF. As DNA, the CDR3 is TGTGCCAGCAGCTTCAGCGCGGACAGGGGAAATCAGCCCCAGCATTTT.

The CDR3 is CASSLNRGLMNTEAFF. CDR3 bases: TGTGCCAGCAGCTTGAACAGGGGGCTCATGAACACTGAAGCTTTCTTT. The gene calls are TRBV7-8 and TRBJ1-1, with 9 nucleotides matching TRBD1. CDR3 length: 16 amino acids. With 3 bases clipped from V and 0 bases from J, the junction kept 5 bases outside the gene matches. Germline lookup yields CDR1 SGHVS and CDR2 FQNEAQ.

This clone has a handful of counts. The sample contains more than one DNA sequence encoding this CDR3. J is TRBJ2-3 and V is TRBV13; 10 bases map to TRBD1. Losses at the gene ends were 3 bases for V and 3 bases for J; bases not matched to a gene: 3. CDR3 size: 15 residues. The germline CDR1 and CDR2 sequences are PRHDT and FYEKMQ (reference sequence). CDR3 DNA sequence: TGTGCCAGCAGCTTCCGGGACAGGGGAACAGATACGCAGTATTTT. Encoded protein: CASSFRDRGTDTQYF. Using reference TRBV13 and TRBJ2-3 for the parts outside the CDR3, the full variable domain is AAGVIQSPRHLIKEKRETATLKCYPIPRHDTVYWYQQGPGQDPQFLISFYEKMQSDKGSIPDRFSAQQFSDYHSELNMSSLELGDSALYFCASSFRDRGTDTQYFGPGTRLTVL.

V and J are TRBV21-1 and TRBJ2-5; the table names TRBD2, a call not compared with the DNA. TRBV21-1 is listed as a pseudogene. The CDR3 has 18 amino acids. The CDR3 coding sequence is TGTGCCAGCAGCAAAGCCCTTTATAGTTCGGAGCTAGTCGAGACCCAGTACTTC. It yields the protein CASSKALYSSELVETQYF.

V usage is TRBV5-1 and J usage is TRBJ2-2; maybe TRBD2 (6 bases). V was cut by 7 bases and J by 6 bases, with 19 bases left in between. This CDR3 comprises 15 residues. CDR1 and CDR2 (germline): SGHRS, YFSETQ. In DNA, the CDR3 is TGCGCCAGCCGAATTTCGGCCGGGGGTTCCGGGGAGCTGTTTTTT. As protein: CASRISAGGSGELFF.

The V gene is TRBV5-1, the J gene TRBJ1-1; a weak D match, TRBD1 (6 bases). The CDR3 is 15 residues long. V shed 0 bases and J shed 4 bases, with 13 bases lying between them. Per germline, CDR1 SGHRS and CDR2 YFSETQ. The CDR3 coding sequence is TGCGCCAGCAGCTTGGAACAGGGTGGGGGCACTGAAGCTTTCTTT. As protein: CASSLEQGGGTEAFF.

This sequence joins TRBV7-3 and TRBJ2-6, with 10 positions matching TRBD1. Germline CDR1 and CDR2: SGHTA and FQGTGA. The CDR3 consists of 17 residues. V was clipped by 5 bases and J by 2 bases; unmatched bases: 6. The CDR3 DNA sequence: TGTGCCAGCAGCATCCCCGGGACAGGGGCTGGGGCCAACGTCCTGACTTTC. This translates into CASSIPGTGAGANVLTF.

This chain joins TRBV28 and TRBJ2-2; 15 nucleotides agree with TRBD2. Germline V gene data show CDR1 as MDHEN and CDR2 as SYDVKM. The V segment lost 2 bases and the J segment 7 bases; nucleotides outside the gene matches: 17. This CDR3 comprises 21 residues. The CDR3 nucleotides read TGTGCCAGCAGTTTAATAAGAGGGGGCGGACTAGCGGGAGGGTCCATCGGGGAGCTGTTTTTT. Protein product: CASSLIRGGGLAGGSIGELFF.

The chain links TRBV2 to TRBJ1-2; 8 bases are a match to TRBD1. Germline assignment: CDR1 SNHLY and CDR2 FYNNEI. J lost 5 bases, V lost 6 bases, and 8 bases had no gene match. The CDR3 consists of 14 residues. The CDR3 reads CASSHEGTGYGYTF. For the CDR3, the DNA is TGTGCCAGCAGCCACGAGGGGACAGGTTATGGCTACACCTTC.

The count of this clone is one. The CDR3 loop is CATRNDRVGEPQHF. The CDR3 nucleotides are TGTGCCACCAGAAACGACAGGGTAGGTGAGCCCCAGCATTTT. The chain employs TRBV15 and TRBJ1-5; 7 nucleotides match TRBD1. The germline V gene encodes CDR1 LNHNV and CDR2 YYDKDF (reference sequence). This CDR3 is 14 amino acids long. The J segment lost 8 bases and the V segment lost 6 bases, leaving 10 bases of the junction unmatched.

This clone was seen just once. A read error may produce the germline difference seen at one junction end. The chain employs TRBV7-7 and TRBJ2-5; 7 nucleotides line up with TRBD2. CDR3 length equals 14 residues. Looked up from germline, CDR1 is SSHAT and CDR2 is FNYEAQ (reference sequence). CDR3 coding DNA: TGTGCTAGCAGCTACCACTTTAGCGGGGAGACCCAGTACTTC. It yields the protein CASSYHFSGETQYF.

This chain joins TRBV7-9 and TRBJ1-5, with 7 bases aligning to TRBD1. CDR1 SEHNR and CDR2 FQNEAQ come from the germline V gene (reference sequence). The CDR3 totals 16 residues. With V trimmed by 6 bases and J by 8 bases, 16 bases remained unmatched. The CDR3 DNA follows: TGTGCCAGCAGTTCGCCTATGCAGGGGGTCGGGGAGCCCCAGCATTTT. It is translated as CASSSPMQGVGEPQHF.

The chain joins TRBV19 to TRBJ2-5; tentatively, D is TRBD1 (6 bases). CDR1 and CDR2 (germline): LNHDA, SQIVND (reference sequence). The V and J ends lost 4 bases and 2 bases respectively, with 11 bases between them. The CDR3 is 14 amino acids. The CDR3 DNA reads TGTGCCAGTAGTAGATCAGGGACACAAGAGACCCAGTACTTC. The encoded protein is CASSRSGTQETQYF.

V is TRBV19 and J is TRBJ2-7, with 8 bases identical to TRBD2. This CDR3 is built from 16 residues. CDR1 is LNHDA and CDR2 is SQIVND in the germline V gene (reference sequence). V dropped 5 bases and J dropped 0; count of bases not matched to a gene: 9. The CDR3: CASSPSLAGFSYEQYF. CDR3 sequence (DNA): TGTGCCAGTAGTCCTTCCTTAGCGGGATTCTCCTACGAGCAGTACTTC.

This chain uses TRBV28 with TRBJ2-7; TRBD2 matches at 7 bases. V lost 2 bases and J lost 0; bases outside the gene matches: 1. The CDR3 is 14 residues long. Germline assignment: CDR1 MDHEN and CDR2 SYDVKM. CDR3 amino acids: CASSLPGGSYEQYF. CDR3 coding DNA: TGTGCCAGCAGTTTACCGGGGGGCTCCTACGAGCAGTACTTC. Variable domain in full (rest from reference TRBV28 and TRBJ2-7): DVKVTQSSRYLVKRTGEKVFLECVQDMDHENMFWYRQDPGLGLRLIYFSYDVKMKEKGDIPEGYSVSREKKERFSLILESASTNQTSMYLCASSLPGGSYEQYFGPGTRLTVT.